The rows below give T cell receptor beta chains drawn from one sample of a study of shared clonotypes between healthy human individuals. TCRdb's copy holds only in-frame clones and misses some; the assay was immunoSEQ multiplex PCR. This table holds about 2.4 million clones, more than 90% found once. The material sequenced was naive CD4+ T cells sorted from blood. The receptors derive from a man younger than 35 in good health. Both conserved end residues are part of each CDR3. D genes are given only for firm matches. Expanded clones get a size class; other rows say once, few or many, or leave the size out.

j_gene | v_gene | d_gene | abundance | CDR3nt | CDR3aa
TRBJ2-3 | TRBV28 | - | - | TGTGCCAGCGTGGCGGGCAGCACAGATACGCAGTATTTT | CASVAGSTDTQYF
TRBJ1-4 | TRBV2 | - | few | TGTGCCAGCAGTGTTGGGCAGGGTGAGGAAAAACTGTTTTTT | CASSVGQGEEKLFF
TRBJ2-1 | TRBV7-9 | TRBD2 | - | TGTGCCAGCAGCCCACGACTAGCGGGGGCGGTTGAGCAGTTCTTC | CASSPRLAGAVEQFF
TRBJ2-1 | TRBV19 | TRBD2 | - | TGTGCCAGTACCCCGACTAGCGGCCTGGGCCCTACCTACAATGAGCAGTTCTTC | CASTPTSGLGPTYNEQFF
TRBJ1-6 | TRBV4-1 | - | - | TGCGCCAGCAGCCAAGACATGAGCTCCTATAATTCACCCCTCCACTTT | CASSQDMSSYNSPLHF
TRBJ2-1 | TRBV10-3 | - | - | TGTGCCATCAGTGGGACGGCCAATGAGCAGTTCTTC | CAISGTANEQFF
TRBJ1-6 | TRBV7-9 | TRBD1 | few | TGTGCCAGCGTGGCCACAGGGGACTCACCCCTCCACTTT | CASVATGDSPLHF
TRBJ1-2 | TRBV6-5 | - | - | TGTGCCAGCAGTTACTCTTGGGGGCAGGACTATGGCTACACCTTC | CASSYSWGQDYGYTF
TRBJ1-1 | TRBV25-1 | TRBD1 | - | TGTGCCAGCAGTGACTACAGGGGATCGAACACTGAAGCTTTCTTT | CASSDYRGSNTEAFF
TRBJ1-1 | TRBV25-1 | - | - | TGTGCCAGCGCTAACGAGTTGAACACTGAAGCTTTCTTT | CASANELNTEAFF
TRBJ1-6 | TRBV6-5 | TRBD1 | - | TGTGCCAGCAGTAGTCCCGGGACAGCTAATTCACCCCTCCACTTT | CASSSPGTANSPLHF
TRBJ2-7 | TRBV5-1 | - | - | TGCGCCAGCAGCTTGAGGGACCTTGACTACGAGCAGTACTTC | CASSLRDLDYEQYF
TRBJ1-3 | TRBV4-1 | - | - | TGCGCCAGCAGCCAAGACTGGGACGGGGACACCATATATTTT | CASSQDWDGDTIYF
TRBJ2-2 | TRBV9 | TRBD2 | - | TGTGCCAGCAGCGCGGGGACTAGCTATGAGTCCGGGGAGCTGTTTTTT | CASSAGTSYESGELFF
TRBJ2-5 | TRBV18 | - | - | TGTGCCAGCTCACCACGGCAGTTGGTGGAGACCCAGTACTTC | CASSPRQLVETQYF
TRBJ1-2 | TRBV7-9 | TRBD1 | - | TGTGCCAGCAGCCGACAGGGGGAGGACTATGGCTACACCTTC | CASSRQGEDYGYTF
TRBJ2-7 | TRBV12-5 | - | - | TGTGCTAGTGGGAAGACGGGACTCCTCACTACCGACTCCTACGAGCAGTACTTC | CASGKTGLLTTDSYEQYF
TRBJ2-7 | TRBV28 | TRBD1 | - | TGTGCCAGCAGCTGGGCCCGACAGGGGGTCGACGAGCAGTACTTC | CASSWARQGVDEQYF
TRBJ2-1 | TRBV6-5 | - | once | TGTGCCAGCAGACCGGGAATCCCAAATTACAATGAGCAGTTCTTC | CASRPGIPNYNEQFF
TRBJ2-1 | TRBV29-1 | - | - | TGCAGCGTTGATTACCCCCCTGCGGGGTACAATGAGCAGTTCTTC | CSVDYPPAGYNEQFF
TRBJ1-4 | TRBV4-1 | - | - | TGCGCCAGCAGCCTTAATGAAAAACTGTTTTTT | CASSLNEKLFF
TRBJ2-2 | TRBV4-3 | - | - | TGCGCCAGCAGCCAAGACACTTCCTTCAACACCGGGGAGCTGTTTTTT | CASSQDTSFNTGELFF
TRBJ2-3 | TRBV12-1 | - | - | TGTGCCAGCAGCTTTGTACTGCCCACAGATACGCAGTATTTT | CASSFVLPTDTQYF
TRBJ2-7 | TRBV2 | - | - | TGTGCCAGCAGTGATACAAGAAATGGGGGCGAGCAGTACTTC | CASSDTRNGGEQYF
TRBJ1-3 | TRBV29-1 | - | - | TGCAGCGTTCGGGACTCTGGAAACACCATATATTTT | CSVRDSGNTIYF
TRBJ2-7 | TRBV27 | TRBD1 | - | TGTGCCAGCAGTTTATGGGACAGGGGGCACGAGCAGTACTTC | CASSLWDRGHEQYF
TRBJ2-5 | TRBV11-2 | - | - | TGTGCCAGCAGCTTAGGGCATAAACAAGAGACCCAGTACTTC | CASSLGHKQETQYF
TRBJ2-3 | TRBV25-1 | - | - | TGTGCCAGCACTCCCGGTTTAGAGCCCCCCTACCCGCAGTATTTT | CASTPGLEPPYPQYF
TRBJ2-3 | TRBV7-9 | TRBD2 | - | TGTGCCAGCAGCTTCACTAGCGGGGGGGGCGGAGATACGCAGTATTTT | CASSFTSGGGGDTQYF
TRBJ1-6 | TRBV2 | - | - | TGTGCCAGAGAAAAACAAGGGGTAGGTTCACCCCTCCACTTT | CAREKQGVGSPLHF
TRBJ1-1 | TRBV11-2 | - | - | TGTGCCAGCAGCTTAGAGGGGAGGCACACTGAAGCTTTCTTT | CASSLEGRHTEAFF
TRBJ2-4 | TRBV2 | - | - | TGTGCCAGCAGTGAAGATACCCGTCTTCAGTACTTC | CASSEDTRLQYF
TRBJ1-6 | TRBV5-1 | - | - | TGCGCCAGCAGCCACACTTCGGATTCACCCCTCCACTTT | CASSHTSDSPLHF
TRBJ1-6 | TRBV11-2 | - | - | TGTGCCAGCAGCTTAGGGATAGGGACCAATTCACCCCTCCACTTT | CASSLGIGTNSPLHF
TRBJ1-4 | TRBV18 | TRBD1 | - | TGTGCCAGCTCACCCGGGACAGACAATGAAAAACTGTTTTTT | CASSPGTDNEKLFF
TRBJ1-1 | TRBV28 | - | once | TGTGCCAGCACGAGAGGAGGGCACACTGAAGCTTTCTTT | CASTRGGHTEAFF
TRBJ1-6 | TRBV14 | TRBD1 | - | TGTGCCAGCAGCCAAGCCGGACAGGGCAATTCACCCCTCCACTTT | CASSQAGQGNSPLHF
TRBJ2-6 | TRBV9 | - | - | TGTGCCAGCAGCGTAGGGGGGGCCAACGTCCTGACTTTC | CASSVGGANVLTF
TRBJ2-1 | TRBV4-3 | - | once | TGCGCCAGCAGCCAAGATTACATAGGCTCATACAATGAGCAGTTCTTC | CASSQDYIGSYNEQFF
TRBJ1-3 | TRBV6-1 | - | - | TGTGCCAGCACCGAGTTGGGGGGCTCTGGAAACACCATATATTTT | CASTELGGSGNTIYF
TRBJ2-5 | TRBV5-1 | - | - | TGCGCCAGCAGCTTGGCCGACCGGGCCGAGACCCAGTACTTC | CASSLADRAETQYF
TRBJ2-5 | TRBV29-1 | TRBD1 | - | TGCAGCTTCAGGGGGCTATGGGAGACCCAGTACTTC | CSFRGLWETQYF
TRBJ1-4 | TRBV6-5 | - | - | TGTGCCAGCAGGCGCCTGGGGGATACTAATGAAAAACTGTTTTTT | CASRRLGDTNEKLFF
TRBJ2-3 | TRBV7-2 | - | - | TGTGCCAGCAGCTTAGCGACTAGTTCTAGCACAGATACGCAGTATTTT | CASSLATSSSTDTQYF
TRBJ2-3 | TRBV5-1 | - | - | TGCGCCAGCAGGGGGGTAGCTACAGATACGCAGTATTTT | CASRGVATDTQYF
TRBJ1-1 | TRBV9 | TRBD1 | - | TGTGCCAGCAGCGCGACTACAGGGGGGGCAGACACTGAAGCTTTCTTT | CASSATTGGADTEAFF
TRBJ2-7 | TRBV10-3 | - | once | TGTGCCGTCACGGACGGACGGGAAAGGGAGCAGTACTTC | CAVTDGREREQYF
TRBJ1-1 | TRBV2 | TRBD1 | - | TGTGCCAGCCGATACAGGGGCTCGAACACTGAAGCTTTCTTT | CASRYRGSNTEAFF
TRBJ1-1 | TRBV19 | TRBD1 | - | TGTGCCAGTAGTAGGAGACAGGGGGGCGGCGAACGAGGGGCTTTCTTT | CASSRRQGGGERGAFF
TRBJ2-7 | TRBV28 | TRBD2 | - | TGTGCCAGCAGTTTCCCCGCCGTAGCGGGGGGAACCTACGAGCAGTACTTC | CASSFPAVAGGTYEQYF
TRBJ1-5 | TRBV4-1 | - | - | TGCGCCAGCAGCCAAGCGGATGGACCGACGAATCAGCCCCAGCATTTT | CASSQADGPTNQPQHF
TRBJ2-1 | TRBV7-9 | TRBD2 | - | TGTGCCAGCAGCTTACGAGCGGGAAATCCCAAGGGGTTTAATGAGCAGTTCTTC | CASSLRAGNPKGFNEQFF